A single sample is the source of the 22 T cell receptor beta chains below, sequenced in a study of T-cell reconstitution after alpha-beta-depleted transplantation in children. As it was prepared, the TCRbeta library received unique molecular identifiers. MiXCR, applied by TCRdb to the PCR reads, yields one record per CDR3 protein. The sample consists of some 830,000 distinct CDR3 sequences, 16% of them appearing once. The sequences come from PBMCs, mostly from graft donor cells, collected 360 days after TCRalphabeta/CD19-depleted stem cell transplant. All receptors come from a male patient younger than 18 who had a stem cell transplant for acute lymphoblastic leukemia, so the T cells may come from the graft donor.

Ten or more counts support this clonotype. The V and J genes are TRBV7-6 and TRBJ1-1; TRBD1 aligns across 11 bases. Per germline, CDR1 SGHVS and CDR2 FNYEAQ. The V segment lost 4 bases and the J segment 4 bases; nucleotides outside the gene matches: 8. This CDR3 contains 16 residues. CDR3 region: CASSWSRDRGVTEAFF. The DNA for the CDR3 is TGTGCCAGCAGCTGGAGCCGGGACAGGGGGGTCACTGAAGCTTTCTTT.

The rearrangement uses TRBV29-1 and TRBJ2-3; D might be TRBD1 (6 bases). The germline V gene encodes CDR1 SQVTM and CDR2 ANQGSEA. This CDR3 has 12 residues. The V gene lost 4 bases and the J gene lost 3 bases, with 8 bases spanning the gap. CDR3 amino acids: CSVAQGTDTQYF. In DNA, the CDR3 is TGCAGCGTTGCGCAGGGGACAGATACGCAGTATTTT.

V gene TRBV11-2 combines with J gene TRBJ1-1, with D perhaps matching TRBD1 (5 bases). Germline assignment: CDR1 SGHAT and CDR2 FQNNGV. V was cut by 7 bases and J by 0 bases, with 12 bases left in between. The CDR3 spans 14 residues. In DNA, the CDR3 is TGTGCCAGCACCCGGGGGGGTTTGAACACTGAAGCTTTCTTT. It is translated as CASTRGGLNTEAFF.

Note on this clonotype: This could be a read error, since a much larger clone is one nucleotide away. This chain uses TRBV24-1 with TRBJ2-1; D uncertain. The CDR3 has 16 amino acids. Trimming stripped 1 base from V and 4 bases from J, with 13 bases between. Looked up from germline, CDR1 is KGHDR and CDR2 is SFDVKD. The CDR3 DNA sequence: TGTGCCACCAGTGATTTCATGGGCGGAATATACAATGAGCAGTTCTTC. Its protein product is CATSDFMGGIYNEQFF.

The chain uses TRBV6-5 and TRBJ2-3, with D perhaps TRBD2 (6 bases). In germline, CDR1 is MNHEY, CDR2 SVGAGI. The CDR3 extends over 14 amino acids. V lost 2 bases to trimming and J lost 1 base, with 7 bases between them. The CDR3 protein is CASSYGEGTDTQYF. CDR3 bases: TGTGCCAGCAGTTACGGGGAGGGCACAGATACGCAGTATTTT.

This clonotype came up many times. V is TRBV7-7 and J is TRBJ2-1, with 8 positions matching TRBD2. V trimming: 4 bases; J trimming: 10 bases; junction bases outside the gene matches: 12. Germline V CDR1 and CDR2: SSHAT, FNYEAQ (reference sequence). This CDR3 is 15 amino acids long. CDR3 region: CASSYSGDPGLEQFF. The CDR3, as DNA: TGTGCCAGCAGCTATAGCGGGGACCCGGGGTTGGAGCAGTTCTTC.

This clonotype was detected ten times or more. The genes are TRBV29-1 and TRBJ2-1; D possibly corresponds to TRBD1 (6 bases). CDR1 and CDR2 from the germline V gene are SQVTM and ANQGSEA. The CDR3 covers 13 residues. V was trimmed by 4 bases and J by 7 bases, leaving 14 bases between them. The chain's CDR3 is CSVVARRGNEQFF. CDR3 in DNA: TGCAGCGTTGTGGCTCGCAGGGGAAATGAGCAGTTCTTC.

This clonotype was seen at least ten times. The V and J genes are TRBV9 and TRBJ2-7; unclear D gene. This CDR3 region has 13 residues. Germline V gives CDR1 SGDLS, CDR2 YYNGEE. The ends were cut back, 0 bases at V and 4 bases at J, with 8 bases in the middle. This CDR3 reads CASSVGWAYEQYF. CDR3 sequence (DNA): TGTGCCAGCAGCGTAGGTTGGGCTTACGAGCAGTACTTC.

This clonotype appeared a few times. The chain links TRBV2 to TRBJ1-3, with unresolved D. Per the germline V gene, CDR1 is SNHLY and CDR2 is FYNNEI. The CDR3 is made up of 13 amino acids. With 5 bases removed from V and 2 bases from J, the gap between germline ends came to 7 bases. CDR3 protein: CASSIDPGNTIYF. The CDR3 DNA is TGTGCCAGCAGTATAGATCCTGGAAACACCATATATTTT.

This clonotype was counted at least ten times. The chain combines TRBV4-1 with TRBJ2-3; TRBD2 might be the D (6 bases). Germline assignment: CDR1 MGHRA and CDR2 YSYEKL. The CDR3 consists of 14 residues. With 1 base removed from V and 4 bases from J, the gap between germline ends came to 9 bases. The CDR3 region has the DNA TGCGCCAGCAGCCAAGGACTAGTTCCAGATACGCAGTATTTT. As protein: CASSQGLVPDTQYF.

This clonotype was counted a few times. This chain connects TRBV6-1 to TRBJ2-2, with 9 positions matching TRBD1. The CDR3 is 16 amino acids. Per germline, CDR1 MNHNS and CDR2 SASEGT. V was clipped by 4 bases and J by 3 bases; unmatched bases: 6. In DNA form, the CDR3 reads TGTGCCAGCAGTGCGCGACAGGGGGAGTACACCGGGGAGCTGTTTTTT. Protein: CASSARQGEYTGELFF.

The genes are TRBV20-1 and TRBJ2-7; 16 bases line up with TRBD2. Germline trimming cut 1 base from V and 0 bases from J; bases unmatched to any gene: 9. The CDR3 spans 19 residues. Germline CDR1 is DFQATT and CDR2 is SNEGSKA (reference sequence). The CDR3 region is CSARARGTSGRASSYEQYF. In DNA form, the CDR3 reads TGCAGTGCTAGAGCCCGGGGGACTAGCGGGAGGGCGAGCTCCTACGAGCAGTACTTC.

The V gene is TRBV6-1, the J gene TRBJ2-1, with 9 nucleotides matching TRBD2. Germline-derived CDR1 and CDR2 are MNHNS and SASEGT. V was clipped by 7 bases and J by 8 bases; unmatched bases: 15. This CDR3 spans 16 amino acids. CDR3 sequence reads: CASTIRPGTSLDEQFF. The CDR3 DNA reads as TGTGCCAGCACCATTCGCCCGGGGACTAGCTTGGATGAGCAGTTCTTC.

This clonotype was detected only a few times. The V gene is TRBV10-3, the J gene TRBJ2-2; 13 bases agree with TRBD2. CDR1 and CDR2 from the germline V gene are ENHRY and SYGVKD. This CDR3 is 19 amino acids long. Trimming removed 1 base from V and 5 bases from J; junction bases left unmatched: 10. In DNA, the CDR3 is TGTGCCATCAGTGAGTTTGATATCGGACTAGCGGGAGATACCGGGGAGCTGTTTTTT. This encodes CAISEFDIGLAGDTGELFF.

The table lists this clonotype with a few counts. The CDR3 region has the DNA TGCGCCAGCAGCTTAGATCTAGCCCCGGGGACCCAGTACTTC. This translates into CASSLDLAPGTQYF. The chain uses TRBV5-1 and TRBJ2-5, with D tentatively TRBD2 (5 bases). This CDR3 comprises 14 residues. The V gene's germline CDR1 is SGHRS and CDR2 YFSETQ. V was clipped by 2 bases and J by 7 bases, with 15 bases between them.

V is TRBV6-1 and J is TRBJ1-1; no firm D call. Trimming pared 5 bases from V and 5 bases from J, leaving 15 bases between. Germline V gene lookup returns CDR1 MNHNS and CDR2 SASEGT. This CDR3 comprises 14 residues. CDR3 protein: CASSQTPPGTEAFF. The CDR3 region has the DNA TGTGCCAGCAGTCAGACACCTCCGGGTACTGAAGCTTTCTTT.

The V gene is TRBV6-5, the J gene TRBJ2-7, with TRBD2 matching 10 bases. The length of the CDR3 is 18 residues. Germline CDR1 is MNHEY and CDR2 is SVGAGI. V was clipped by 0 bases and J by 1 base; unmatched bases: 9. CDR3 region: CASSYSRGVAGGSYEQYF. The DNA of the CDR3 is TGTGCCAGCAGTTACTCCAGGGGGGTAGCGGGAGGTTCCTACGAGCAGTACTTC.

This clonotype was found a few times. The V call is TRBV2, the J call TRBJ1-5; maybe TRBD1 (6 bases). The CDR3 length is 14 residues. CDR1 is SNHLY, CDR2 FYNNEI, per germline. Trimming removed 6 bases at V and 4 bases at J, with 13 bases between. Here the CDR3 reads CASRGGRANQPQHF. CDR3 DNA sequence: TGTGCCAGCAGAGGGGGGCGGGCAAATCAGCCCCAGCATTTT.

The chain combines TRBV7-8 with TRBJ1-2; D is possibly TRBD1 (6 bases). This CDR3 has 13 residues. In germline, CDR1 is SGHVS, CDR2 FQNEAQ. The V and J ends lost 5 bases and 8 bases respectively, with 15 bases between them. The CDR3 DNA reads TGTGCCAGCAGCATATCCTACAGGGTCGGCTACACCTTC. Its protein is CASSISYRVGYTF.

The chain recombines TRBV5-1 with TRBJ2-2, with 7 bases matching TRBD2. Germline loops: CDR1 SGHRS, CDR2 YFSETQ. The CDR3 contains 16 residues. J was trimmed by 2 bases and V by 4 bases; bases with no gene match: 8. CDR3 in DNA: TGCGCCAGCAGCGCCCTAGCGGACATAAACACCGGGGAGCTGTTTTTT. This codes for CASSALADINTGELFF. Combining the CDR3 with reference TRBV5-1 and TRBJ2-2 gives the whole variable domain KAGVTQTPRYLIKTRGQQVTLSCSPISGHRSVSWYQQTPGQGLQFLFEYFSETQRNKGNFPGRFSGRQFSNSRSEMNVSTLELGDSALYLCASSALADINTGELFFGEGSRLTVL.

This clonotype was observed a handful of times. The V and J genes are TRBV4-1 and TRBJ2-1, with D possibly matching TRBD2 (5 bases). The CDR3 length is 15 residues. The V gene's germline CDR1 is MGHRA and CDR2 YSYEKL. The V gene lost 4 bases and the J gene lost 4 bases, with 14 bases spanning the gap. This chain's CDR3 is CASSPSEGAYNEQFF. In DNA form, the CDR3 reads TGCGCCAGCAGCCCCTCTGAGGGTGCTTACAATGAGCAGTTCTTC.

V is TRBV12-3 or TRBV12-4 and J is TRBJ2-4; D possibly matches TRBD1 or TRBD2 (5 bases each). The CDR3 is 15 amino acids. The V end lost 0 bases, the J end lost 8 bases, and 14 bases lay between the germline ends. The CDR3 reads CASSLAGTPLHIQYF. The CDR3 DNA is TGTGCCAGCAGTTTAGCCGGGACCCCTCTCCACATTCAGTACTTC.